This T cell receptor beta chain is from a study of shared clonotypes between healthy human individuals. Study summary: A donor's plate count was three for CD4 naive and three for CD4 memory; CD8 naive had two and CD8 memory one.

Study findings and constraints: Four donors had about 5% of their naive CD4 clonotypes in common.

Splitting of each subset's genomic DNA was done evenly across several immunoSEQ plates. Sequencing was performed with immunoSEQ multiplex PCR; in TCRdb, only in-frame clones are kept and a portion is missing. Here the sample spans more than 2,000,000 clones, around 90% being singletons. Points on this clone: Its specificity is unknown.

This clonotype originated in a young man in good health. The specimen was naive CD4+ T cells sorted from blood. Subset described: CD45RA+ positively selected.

CDR3 in DNA: TGTGCCAGCAGCGTAGCTAGCGGGGGGTGGGACGAGCAGTACTTC. This codes for CASSVASGGWDEQYF. V usage is TRBV9 and J usage is TRBJ2-7, with 11 bases lining up with TRBD2. V dropped 0 bases and J dropped 5; count of bases not matched to a gene: 4. Germline CDR1 reads SGDLS; CDR2 reads YYNGEE. The CDR3 is 15 amino acids.